The entry below gives a single T cell receptor (beta chain) sequence along with its context. This CDR3 is built from 17 residues. V dropped 4 bases and J dropped 0; count of bases not matched to a gene: 11. Germline loops: CDR1 LGHDT, CDR2 YNNKEL (reference sequence). Treatment specified: roughly 19 received Ad26.COV2.S at low or high dose, single or two shots; about 5 received placebo; per-sample allocation not given. It was on day 63 after the first vaccine or placebo injection that samples were taken. TCRdb's copy holds only in-frame clones and misses some; the assay was immunoSEQ multiplex PCR. In the table there are about 350,000 clones, around 89% of which are singletons. The data are from a study of Ad26.COV2.S vaccination and SARS-CoV-2 variants.

Here the sequenced sample was peripheral blood, taken in a trial of Ad26.COV2.S vaccine versus placebo. The TCR originated in a person between 18 and 65 years old who received the Ad26.COV2.S COVID-19 vaccine or a placebo. The chain links TRBV3-1 (or the pseudogene TRBV3-2) to TRBJ2-5, with 7 positions matching TRBD1. CDR3 loop: CASSRYVRTGDQETQYF. The CDR3 nucleotides are TGTGCCAGCAGCCGCTACGTACGGACAGGCGACCAAGAGACCCAGTACTTC.